The clone carrying this T cell receptor (beta chain) was seen a handful of times. The antigen remains undetermined. The TCR library was built from RNA with a 3' RACE protocol and unique molecular identifiers. TCRdb recomputed calls from the 3' RACE reads with MiXCR, one row per CDR3 protein. The sample shows tens of thousands of distinct CDR3 sequences, roughly 4.5% of them seen only once. With 5 bases removed from V and 0 bases from J, the gap between germline ends came to 10 bases. Germline lookup yields CDR1 SGHVS and CDR2 FNYEAQ. This CDR3 has 15 residues. Treatment of the sample: PENTA 11 planned treatment interruption arm or continuous ART arm. Cryopreserved PBMC samples required at least 5 million viable cells. Naive CD4+ CD45RA+ CD45RO- T cells were FACS-sorted from thawed PBMCs. The entry originates in a study of HIV-infected children after antiretroviral therapy interruption. Study-level findings and limits: Naive CD4+ Gini coefficient rose by interruption end, suggesting clonal expansion.

V gene TRBV7-6 combines with J gene TRBJ2-2; D is ambiguous. This TCR was recovered from a pool of human donors with HIV. The starting material was CD45RA+ CD4+ T cells from PBMCs, pooled from several time points, obtained from a donor given antiretroviral therapy, either interrupted or continuous. Indicated subset: naive CD4+ CD45RA+ CD45RO- T cells. CDR3 sequence (DNA): TGTGCCAGCAGCCGCGGCAGCACGAACACCGGGGAGCTGTTTTTT. It translates to CASSRGSTNTGELFF.